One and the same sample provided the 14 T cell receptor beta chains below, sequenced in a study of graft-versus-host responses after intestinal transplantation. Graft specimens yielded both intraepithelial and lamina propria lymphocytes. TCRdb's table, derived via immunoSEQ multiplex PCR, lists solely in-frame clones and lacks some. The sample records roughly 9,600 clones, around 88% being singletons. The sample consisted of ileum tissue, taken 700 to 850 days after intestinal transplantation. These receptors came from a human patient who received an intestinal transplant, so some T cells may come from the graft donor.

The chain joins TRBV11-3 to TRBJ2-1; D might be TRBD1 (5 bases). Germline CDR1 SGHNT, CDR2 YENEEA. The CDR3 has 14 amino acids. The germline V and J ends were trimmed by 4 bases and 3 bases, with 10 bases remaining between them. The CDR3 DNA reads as TGTGCCAGCAGCTGGAGCAGGGACTACAATGAGCAGTTCTTC. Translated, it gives CASSWSRDYNEQFF.

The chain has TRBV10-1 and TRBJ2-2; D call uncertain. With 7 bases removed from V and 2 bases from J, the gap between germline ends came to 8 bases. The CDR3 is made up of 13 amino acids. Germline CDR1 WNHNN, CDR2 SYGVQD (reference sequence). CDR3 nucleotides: TGCGCCAGCATGAGCGCCAACACCGGGGAGCTGTTTTTT. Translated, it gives CASMSANTGELFF.

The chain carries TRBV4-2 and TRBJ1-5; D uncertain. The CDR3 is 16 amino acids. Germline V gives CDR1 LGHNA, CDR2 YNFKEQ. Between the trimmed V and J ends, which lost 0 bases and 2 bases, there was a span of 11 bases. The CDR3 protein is CASSQERRQGNQPQHF. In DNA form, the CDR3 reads TGTGCCAGCAGCCAAGAAAGGAGGCAGGGCAATCAGCCCCAGCATTTT.

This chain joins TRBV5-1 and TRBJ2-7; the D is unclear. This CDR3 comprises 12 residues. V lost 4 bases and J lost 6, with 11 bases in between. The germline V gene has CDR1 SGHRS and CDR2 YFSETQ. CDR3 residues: CASSHDSLEQYF. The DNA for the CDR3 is TGCGCCAGCAGCCACGATAGCCTCGAGCAGTACTTC. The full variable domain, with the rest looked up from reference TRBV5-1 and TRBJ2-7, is KAGVTQTPRYLIKTRGQQVTLSCSPISGHRSVSWYQQTPGQGLQFLFEYFSETQRNKGNFPGRFSGRQFSNSRSEMNVSTLELGDSALYLCASSHDSLEQYFGPGTRLTVT.

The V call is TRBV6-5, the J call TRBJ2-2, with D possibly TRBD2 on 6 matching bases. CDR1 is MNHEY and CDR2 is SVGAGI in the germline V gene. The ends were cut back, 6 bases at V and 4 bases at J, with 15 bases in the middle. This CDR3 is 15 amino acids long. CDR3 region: CASRPGLHSTGELFF. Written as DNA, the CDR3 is TGTGCCAGCAGACCGGGACTCCATTCCACCGGGGAGCTGTTTTTT.

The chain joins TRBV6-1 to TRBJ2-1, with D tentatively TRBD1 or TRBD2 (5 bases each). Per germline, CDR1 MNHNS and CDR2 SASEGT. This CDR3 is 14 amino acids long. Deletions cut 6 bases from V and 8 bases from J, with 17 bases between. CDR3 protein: CASRSSGAGDEQFF. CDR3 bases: TGTGCCAGCAGGTCTTCCGGGGCCGGGGATGAGCAGTTCTTC.

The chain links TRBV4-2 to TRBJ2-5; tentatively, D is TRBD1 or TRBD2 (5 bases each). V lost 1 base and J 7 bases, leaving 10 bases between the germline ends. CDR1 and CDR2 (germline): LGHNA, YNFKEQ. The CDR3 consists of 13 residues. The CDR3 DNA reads TGTGCCAGCAGCCAAGGTCGTGGGGGGACCCAGTACTTC. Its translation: CASSQGRGGTQYF.

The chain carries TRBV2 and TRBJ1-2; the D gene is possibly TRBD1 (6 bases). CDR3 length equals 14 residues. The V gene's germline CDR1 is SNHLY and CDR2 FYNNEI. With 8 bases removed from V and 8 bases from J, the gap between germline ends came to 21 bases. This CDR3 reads CASGTGTAPRGYTF. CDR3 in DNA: TGTGCCAGCGGAACAGGGACCGCCCCGCGGGGCTACACCTTC.

DNA of the CDR3: TGTGCCAGCAGTAGGGGGTTCGCCGAGCAGTACTTC. Protein sequence: CASSRGFAEQYF. The chain couples TRBV7-2 to TRBJ2-7, with a tentative D call TRBD1 (6 bases). V lost 6 bases, J lost 6 bases, and 12 bases lay in between. CDR3 length equals 12 residues. Germline V lookup: CDR1 SGHTA, CDR2 FQGNSA. The whole variable domain, filled in from reference TRBV7-2 and TRBJ2-7, reads GAGVSQSPSNKVTEKGKDVELRCDPISGHTALYWYRQSLGQGLEFLIYFQGNSAPDKSGLPSDRFSAERTGGSVSTLTIQRTQQEDSAVYLCASSRGFAEQYFGPGTRLTVT.

The CDR3 region is CASSLAASGGASYEQYF. The CDR3 DNA sequence: TGTGCCAGCAGCTTAGCGGCTAGCGGGGGGGCGTCCTACGAGCAGTACTTC. V usage is TRBV11-3 and J usage is TRBJ2-7; 12 bases are shared with TRBD2. Germline CDR1 and CDR2: SGHNT and YENEEA. The CDR3 spans 17 residues. V trimming: 1 base; J trimming: 1 base; junction bases outside the gene matches: 5.

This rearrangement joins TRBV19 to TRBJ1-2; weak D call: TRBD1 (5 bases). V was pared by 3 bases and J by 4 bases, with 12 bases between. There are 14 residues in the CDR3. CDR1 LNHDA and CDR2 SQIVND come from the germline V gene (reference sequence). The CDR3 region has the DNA TGTGCCAGTAGTATCTGGGGGACCTCCTATGGCTACACCTTC. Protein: CASSIWGTSYGYTF.

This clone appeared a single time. CDR3: CASSPRGTASYEQYF. CDR3 nucleotides: TGTGCCAGCAGTCCGCGCGGGACGGCGTCCTACGAGCAGTACTTC. This rearrangement joins TRBV28 to TRBJ2-7; the D gene is possibly TRBD2 (6 bases). CDR1 is MDHEN, CDR2 SYDVKM, per germline. The CDR3 spans 15 residues. V gave up 5 bases and J gave up 1 base, with 15 bases separating them.

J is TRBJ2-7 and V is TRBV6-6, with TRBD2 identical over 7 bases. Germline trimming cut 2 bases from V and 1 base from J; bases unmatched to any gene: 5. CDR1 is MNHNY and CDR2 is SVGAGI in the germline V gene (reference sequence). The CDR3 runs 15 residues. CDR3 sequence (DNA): TGTGCCAGCAGTTACGCTAGCGGACTTTCCTACGAGCAGTACTTC. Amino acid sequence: CASSYASGLSYEQYF.

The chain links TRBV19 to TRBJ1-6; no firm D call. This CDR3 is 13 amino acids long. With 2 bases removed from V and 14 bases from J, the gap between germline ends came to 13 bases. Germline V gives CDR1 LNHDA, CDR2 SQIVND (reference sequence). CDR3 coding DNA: TGTGCCAGTAGTATAACCGGGCCCCCGGCCCTCCACTTT. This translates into CASSITGPPALHF.